This T cell receptor (beta chain) derives from a study of T cell changes during pregnancy in multiple sclerosis. Produced via immunoSEQ multiplex PCR; TCRdb's table is partial and in-frame only. The sample carries tens of thousands of clones, 75% to 95% recorded once. Trimming cost V 7 bases and J 2 bases; bases outside gene matches: 9. CDR1 and CDR2 (germline): MDHEN, SYDVKM. This CDR3 has 15 residues. The rearrangement links TRBV28 to TRBJ2-3; the match to TRBD1 covers 7 bases. The sequence was collected from a female donor in good health, enrolled as a control in a pregnancy study. The input for sequencing was CD4+ T cells from peripheral blood mononuclear cells, taken after pregnancy. This CDR3 is CASTGPTGITDTQYF. The CDR3, as DNA: TGTGCCAGCACAGGCCCGACAGGGATCACAGATACGCAGTATTTT.